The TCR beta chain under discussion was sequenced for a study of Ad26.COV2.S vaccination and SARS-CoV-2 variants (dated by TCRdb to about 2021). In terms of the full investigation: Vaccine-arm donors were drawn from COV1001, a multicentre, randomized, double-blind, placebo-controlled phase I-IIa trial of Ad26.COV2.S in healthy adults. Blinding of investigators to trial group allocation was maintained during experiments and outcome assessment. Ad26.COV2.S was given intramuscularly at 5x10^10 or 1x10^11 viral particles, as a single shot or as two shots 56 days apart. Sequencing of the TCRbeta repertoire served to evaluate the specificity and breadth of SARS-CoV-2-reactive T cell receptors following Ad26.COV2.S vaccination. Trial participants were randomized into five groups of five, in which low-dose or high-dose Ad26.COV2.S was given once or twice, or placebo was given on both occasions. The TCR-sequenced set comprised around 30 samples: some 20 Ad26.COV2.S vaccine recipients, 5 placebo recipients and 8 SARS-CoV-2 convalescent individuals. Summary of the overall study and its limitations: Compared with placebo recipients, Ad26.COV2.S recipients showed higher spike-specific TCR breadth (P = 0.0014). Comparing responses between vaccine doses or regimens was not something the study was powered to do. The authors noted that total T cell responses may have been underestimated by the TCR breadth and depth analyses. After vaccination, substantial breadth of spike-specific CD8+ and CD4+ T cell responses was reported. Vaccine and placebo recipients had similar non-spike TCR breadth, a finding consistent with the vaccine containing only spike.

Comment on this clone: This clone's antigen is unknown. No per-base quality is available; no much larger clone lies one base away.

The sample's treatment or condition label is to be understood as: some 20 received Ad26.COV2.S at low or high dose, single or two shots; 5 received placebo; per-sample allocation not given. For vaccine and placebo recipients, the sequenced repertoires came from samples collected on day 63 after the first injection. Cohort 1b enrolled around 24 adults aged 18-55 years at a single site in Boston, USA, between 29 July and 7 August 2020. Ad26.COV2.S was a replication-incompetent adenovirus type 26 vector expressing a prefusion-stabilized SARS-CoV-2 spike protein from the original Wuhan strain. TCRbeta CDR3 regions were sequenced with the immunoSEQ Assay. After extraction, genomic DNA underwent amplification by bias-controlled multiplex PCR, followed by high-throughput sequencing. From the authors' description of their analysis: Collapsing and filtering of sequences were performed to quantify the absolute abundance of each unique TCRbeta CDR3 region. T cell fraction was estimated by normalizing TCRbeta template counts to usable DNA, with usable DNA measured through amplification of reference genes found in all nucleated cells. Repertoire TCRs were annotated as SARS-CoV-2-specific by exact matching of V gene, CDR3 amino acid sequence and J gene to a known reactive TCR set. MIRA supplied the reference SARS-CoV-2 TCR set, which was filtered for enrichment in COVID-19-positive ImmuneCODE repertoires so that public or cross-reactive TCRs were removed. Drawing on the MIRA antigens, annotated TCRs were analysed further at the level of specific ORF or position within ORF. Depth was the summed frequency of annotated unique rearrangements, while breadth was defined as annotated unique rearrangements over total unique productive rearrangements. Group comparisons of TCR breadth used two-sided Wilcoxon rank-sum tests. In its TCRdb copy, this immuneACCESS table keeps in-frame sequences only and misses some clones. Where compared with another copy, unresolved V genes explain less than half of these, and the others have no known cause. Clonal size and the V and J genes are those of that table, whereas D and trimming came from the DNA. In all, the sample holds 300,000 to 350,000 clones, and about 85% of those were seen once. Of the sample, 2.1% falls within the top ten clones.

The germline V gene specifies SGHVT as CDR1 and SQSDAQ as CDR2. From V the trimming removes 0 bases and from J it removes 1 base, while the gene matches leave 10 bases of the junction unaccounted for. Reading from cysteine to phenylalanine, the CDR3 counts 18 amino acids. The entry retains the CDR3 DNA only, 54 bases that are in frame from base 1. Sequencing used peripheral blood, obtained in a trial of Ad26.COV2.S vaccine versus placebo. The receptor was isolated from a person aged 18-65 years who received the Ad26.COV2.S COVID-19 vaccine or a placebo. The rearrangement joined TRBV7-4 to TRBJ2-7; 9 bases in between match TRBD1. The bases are TGTGCCAGCAGCTTAGCGGTGGCGGAGGACAGGGGTTCCTACGAGCAGTACTTC. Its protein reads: CASSLAVAEDRGSYEQYF.